The clone carrying this TCR beta chain has just a few counts. Its matching antigen is unknown. This record belongs to a study of response to subunit inactivated influenza vaccine. Looked up from germline, CDR1 is SGHAT and CDR2 is FQNNGV. The CDR3 is 17 amino acids. V lost 0 bases to trimming and J lost 1 base; unmatched junction nucleotides: 6. General study points: It was the authors' suggestion that each seasonal influenza vaccination recruits few new T cells.

TCRdb called the RT-PCR reads again in MiXCR, with one record for every CDR3 protein. This table holds approximately 250,000 distinct CDR3 sequences, 9% to 15% found once. The origin of this receptor is a man aged 50 to 60 who received an inactivated influenza vaccine. The material was non-naive T cells sorted from PBMCs, obtained 14 to 15 days before vaccination. The chain recombines TRBV11-2 with TRBJ2-4, with 7 bases matching TRBD2. CDR3 sequence reads: CASSLEPGRAAKNIQYF. For the CDR3, the DNA is TGTGCCAGCAGCTTAGAACCGGGGAGGGCGGCCAAAAACATTCAGTACTTC.